This T cell receptor (beta chain) comes out of a study of beta chain features in type 1 diabetes. Whole-study results and caveats: Amplification by PCR could prefer shorter templates, with the same effect in patients and controls. Still unanswered here is whether HLA type influences TCRB rearrangement. Moderate yet significant TCRB CDR3 shortening was seen in Type 1 diabetes patients in all four CD4+ subsets. A greater similarity of naive, central memory and Treg TCRB repertoires was seen among patients than among healthy donors.

This clone was counted only a few times. Antigen unknown. Expressed TCRB transcripts were sequenced, since all the RNA that had been isolated was reverse transcribed. Profiling relied on immunoSEQ multiplex PCR, and the TCRdb table lists in-frame clones only, not all of them. Among about 700,000 clones, under 15% were seen once, and the ten largest hold about 0.02%. Trimming stripped 0 bases from V and 0 bases from J, with 18 bases between. Germline CDR1 and CDR2: MNHNS and SASEGT. The CDR3 runs 18 residues. The sequence was collected from a man aged 18 to 29 with type 1 diabetes. The chain joins TRBV6-1 to TRBJ2-7; a possible D gene is TRBD2 (6 bases). Sequencing was done on a sample of naive CD4+ T cells from blood. CDR3 sequence (DNA): TGTGCCAGCAGTGAAGCGCTTCGCCGGACTACAAGCTCCTACGAGCAGTACTTC. It is translated as CASSEALRRTTSSYEQYF.